Following are 14 T cell receptor beta chains from one sample sequenced in a study of blood T cell repertoires in COVID-19. The method was immunoSEQ multiplex PCR; TCRdb's version includes in-frame clones alone and lacks a portion of them. The table has 65,000 to 75,000 clones, roughly 91% seen once. The specimen sequenced was peripheral blood. These receptors were taken from a woman of 80 years or more with active or convalescent COVID-19.

The V gene is TRBV6-5, the J gene TRBJ1-5; 7 bases align to TRBD1. V shed 5 bases and J 1 base; nucleotides not matched to a gene: 2. The V gene's germline CDR1 is MNHEY and CDR2 SVGAGI. The CDR3 has 14 amino acids. DNA of the CDR3: TGTGCCAGCAGTCTACAGGGGAGCAATCAGCCCCAGCATTTT. This gives the protein CASSLQGSNQPQHF.

This chain joins TRBV2 and TRBJ2-2; 7 positions match TRBD1. CDR1 SNHLY and CDR2 FYNNEI come from the germline V gene. The ends lost 8 bases at V and 2 bases at J; junction bases unmatched: 2. The CDR3 totals 13 residues. The CDR3 protein is CASGTDNTGELFF. The CDR3 DNA follows: TGTGCCAGCGGGACAGACAACACCGGGGAGCTGTTTTTT.

This chain links TRBV28 with TRBJ2-1; 7 nucleotides match TRBD1. V was clipped by 6 bases and J by 4 bases; unmatched bases: 9. CDR3 length equals 15 residues. Germline CDR1 reads MDHEN; CDR2 reads SYDVKM. Here the CDR3 DNA reads TGTGCCAGCAGAATAGGGGGCGCGAGGTACAATGAGCAGTTCTTC. Its translation is CASRIGGARYNEQFF.

This clone has a single count. J is TRBJ2-3 and V is TRBV6-1, with 9 bases aligning to TRBD2. J gave up 2 bases and V 2 bases, and 11 bases lay outside the gene matches. The CDR3 length is 18 residues. Germline-derived CDR1 and CDR2 are MNHNS and SASEGT. The CDR3 DNA sequence: TGTGCCAGCAGTGAAACAGCGGGGGGCCTCCCCGCCACAGATACGCAGTATTTT. This translates into CASSETAGGLPATDTQYF.

This chain links TRBV21-1 with TRBJ1-5; the table's D gene call, TRBD1, was not cross checked with the DNA. TRBV21-1 is reported as a pseudogene. This CDR3 spans 18 amino acids. The CDR3 loop is CASSKGDDLGARNQPQHF. The CDR3 nucleotides are TGTGCCAGCAGCAAGGGGGACGATCTGGGGGCGCGAAATCAGCCCCAGCATTTT.

The chain joins TRBV9 to TRBJ1-2; a weak D match, TRBD1 (6 bases). This CDR3 comprises 13 residues. Trimming removed 4 bases from V and 12 bases from J, with 19 bases in between. Germline CDR1 is SGDLS and CDR2 is YYNGEE. The CDR3 nucleotides read TGTGCCAGCAGCAACGGGACACTAAATCTGGACACCTTC. It codes for CASSNGTLNLDTF.

For the CDR3, the DNA is TGTGCCAGCAGCGAGAGCGGGGGGCCCTACGAGCAGTACTTC. This codes for CASSESGGPYEQYF. V is TRBV7-2 and J is TRBJ2-7; the match to TRBD2 covers 9 bases. Per the germline V gene, CDR1 is SGHTA and CDR2 is FQGNSA. The CDR3 has 14 residues. Trimming removed 5 bases from V and 2 bases from J; junction bases left unmatched: 4.

This chain joins TRBV6-4 and TRBJ1-2, with TRBD1 matching over 8 bases. With 6 bases clipped from V and 5 bases from J, the junction kept 17 bases outside the gene matches. Germline values: CDR1 MRHNA, CDR2 SNTAGT. There are 17 residues in the CDR3. CDR3 DNA sequence: TGTGCCAGCAGACCCTCGGACAGGGACGAGTTGATTTATGGCTACACCTTC. Translating gives CASRPSDRDELIYGYTF.

V usage is TRBV4-3 and J usage is TRBJ1-1; D possibly corresponds to TRBD1 (6 bases). CDR3 size: 15 residues. CDR1 and CDR2 (germline): LGHNA, YSLEER. Trimming removed 4 bases at V and 1 base at J, with 13 bases between. The CDR3 loop reads CASSPQVGANTEAFF. The DNA for the CDR3 is TGCGCCAGCAGCCCTCAGGTGGGGGCGAACACTGAAGCTTTCTTT.

This rearrangement joins TRBV6-5 to TRBJ2-2; 8 bases fit TRBD1. Germline V gene sequence: CDR1 MNHEY, CDR2 SVGAGI. The CDR3 covers 16 residues. Germline trimming cut 0 bases from V and 6 bases from J; bases unmatched to any gene: 6. CDR3 amino acids: CASSYSRTGSSGELFF. In nucleotides, the CDR3 is TGTGCCAGCAGTTACTCGAGGACAGGGAGTTCCGGGGAGCTGTTTTTT.

This chain connects TRBV6-5 to TRBJ1-3; no reliable D call. Trimming removed 7 bases at V and 4 bases at J, with 14 bases between. The CDR3 extends over 14 amino acids. Germline CDR1 reads MNHEY; CDR2 reads SVGAGI. This CDR3 reads CASTPVVGGNTIYF. In DNA form, the CDR3 reads TGTGCCAGCACCCCCGTGGTTGGCGGAAACACCATATATTTT.

The CDR3 protein is CAWSSRVGSPLHF. CDR3 nucleotide sequence: TGTGCCTGGAGTAGCAGGGTAGGCTCACCCCTCCACTTT. The V and J genes are TRBV30 and TRBJ1-6, with D perhaps TRBD1 (5 bases). V lost 2 bases to trimming and J lost 10 bases, with 12 bases between them. This CDR3 region has 13 residues. The germline gives CDR1 GTSNPN, CDR2 SVGIG (reference sequence).

The rearrangement links TRBV27 to TRBJ2-3, with D possibly TRBD2 on 5 matching bases. Trimming left V 2 bases short and J 1 base short, with 10 bases between. Germline assignment: CDR1 MNHEY and CDR2 SMNVEV (reference sequence). The CDR3 consists of 15 residues. CDR3 region: CASSLSAGGTDTQYF. DNA for the CDR3: TGTGCCAGCAGTTTAAGCGCCGGGGGCACAGATACGCAGTATTTT.

This chain connects TRBV20-1 to TRBJ2-3, with 7 bases aligning to TRBD2. Germline values: CDR1 DFQATT, CDR2 SNEGSKA (reference sequence). This CDR3 has 16 residues. J gave up 2 bases and V 3 bases, and 11 bases lay outside the gene matches. In DNA form, the CDR3 reads TGCAGTGCTAGTTTGGCTAGCGGTATCATCACAGATACGCAGTATTTT. Translated, it gives CSASLASGIITDTQYF.